This T cell receptor (beta chain) was observed in a study of CD8 T cells in ankylosing spondylitis. In its sample, this clonotype was seen many times. Its specificity is unknown. This CDR3 spans 15 amino acids. The germline V gene has CDR1 DFQATT and CDR2 SNEGSKA (reference sequence). Trimming cost V 6 bases and J 5 bases; bases outside gene matches: 13. Libraries for TCR beta were made by quantitative 5'-RACE with molecular barcodes. TCRdb reprocessed the 5' RACE reads via MiXCR and lists one record per CDR3 protein. Seen here are under 400,000 distinct CDR3 sequences, around a tenth observed once, and the top ten hold roughly 9.1%. General study findings and limits: Blood of patients with ankylosing spondylitis appeared to be characterized by a TCR beta motif of eight or nine highly homologous variants. Several of the motif variants were reported before in synovial fluid and blood from reactive arthritis. The authors found the disease-linked clones to be CD8+ and relatively rare in peripheral blood.

This TCR derives from a female donor with ankylosing spondylitis or in good health (not recorded which). The rearrangement joins TRBV20-1 to TRBJ2-3; 8 bases line up with TRBD2. Sequenced material: blood, either unsorted or a sorted T cell fraction (not recorded which). CDR3: CSADPRREERDTQYF. The CDR3 DNA reads TGCAGTGCCGACCCCCGGCGGGAGGAAAGAGATACGCAGTATTTT.